The T cell receptor beta chain described here comes from a study of T cells in Graves' hyperthyroidism and ophthalmopathy. The study, taken as a whole, reports: Ophthalmopathy, which appeared later, was predicted by the model a median around 6.9 months before onset. Most clonotypes expanded in thyroid above 0.001 were likewise present in blood.

What was amplified from RNA transcripts were TCR beta CDR3 regions. HTBI primers were employed in a first-round RT-PCR of the TCR CDR3. TCRdb itself ran the multiplex PCR reads through MiXCR, one entry per CDR3 protein. This table has a few hundred thousand distinct CDR3 sequences, around 46% appearing once. Newly diagnosed hyperthyroidism, duration under 2 months, in patients aged 18 to 65. Investigators excluded patients with uncontrolled infection, other autoimmune disease, pregnancy or lactation. The V gene's germline CDR1 is SNHLY and CDR2 FYNNEI. The CDR3 comprises 8 residues, both ends counted. This clonotype was seen only a few times. Its antigen is still unknown. The conserved phenylalanine or tryptophan is not found at the CDR3 terminus, so this likely reflects a read error. No DNA is shown, since the ends of the CDR3 on it are uncertain; the CDR3 is the one TCRdb lists.

The chain is built from TRBV2 and TRBJ2-5. Sequenced sample: peripheral blood or thyroid tissue (not recorded which). The source of this sequence is a young woman with Graves' hyperthyroidism. The CDR3 loop reads CASSESTS.